This TCR beta chain was obtained from a study of control samples from healthy donors and cancer patients (dated by TCRdb to 2018 to 2020). On this clone itself: It has no known antigen specificity. Base qualities were left out, and no much larger clone turns up one base away.

CDR1 and CDR2, per the germline V gene, are SGDLS and YYNGEE. From its cysteine to its phenylalanine, the CDR3 spans 13 amino acids. The DNA shown is the 39-base CDR3, in frame from base 1. V is clipped by 4 bases and J by 8 bases, and the sequence between their germline boundaries is 15 bases long. Receptor amplification or capture employed the immunoSEQ multiplex PCR assay. TCRdb obtained this table from immuneACCESS and retained in-frame rearrangements with V and J assigned. These tables miss some clones; where compared with another copy, unresolved V genes account for less than half of the shortfall, and the remainder is unexplained. Within this sample are more than 150,000 clones, with 93% of them counted one time only. In total, the top ten clones hold approximately 2.5% of the sample.

The rearranged chain carries TRBV9 and TRBJ1-1; TRBD1 might be the D gene, on 6 matching bases. Specimen: blood. This TCR was recovered from a man between 50 and 59 years old in good health. The CDR3 sequence is CASSPHQQGEAFF. At the DNA level, the sequence is TGTGCCAGCAGCCCTCACCAGCAGGGGGAAGCTTTCTTT.